The sequence of this T cell receptor beta chain was determined in a study of blood T cell repertoires in COVID-19 (TCRdb year 2020). A note on the overall study: Collaborator samples came from the United States, Italy and Spain and covered acute and convalescent phases of COVID-19. The material from the prospective study consisted of cDNA or gDNA derived from T cells, B-cell-depleted T cells, or PBMCs. Where available, HLA class I and class II types were taken from metadata supplied by the sample provider and were not determined by assay-based typing. The dataset comprised deeply sampled blood TCRbeta repertoires from subjects exposed to, actively infected with, or recovered from COVID-19. Nearly every sample came with metadata listing a de-identified subject ID, COVID-19 status, age in years and sex. The samples were drawn from two sources: the first 160 participants of the ongoing ImmuneRACE study, and 1,200 or so subjects contributed by 6 global collaborators. The repertoires were made available in a free public database intended to serve as a resource for research on the immune response to SARS-CoV-2.

Each collaborating institution followed its own protocols to collect whole blood in K2EDTA tubes. For TCRbeta analysis, collaborators shipped samples as frozen whole blood, isolated PBMCs, or DNA extracted from either of those sample types. TCRbeta CDR3 regions were amplified from genomic DNA by means of the immunoSEQ Assay, a bias-controlled multiplex PCR. In the source study's methods: The number of nucleated cells in each sample was estimated from the amplification of reference gene primers within the assay. To quantify the absolute abundance of each unique TCRbeta CDR3 rearrangement, sequence reads were collapsed and filtered. For each sample, productive Simpson clonality was calculated by taking the square root of Simpson's diversity index across productive rearrangements. In its TCRdb copy, this immuneACCESS table keeps in-frame sequences only and misses some clones. Where compared with another copy, unresolved V genes explain less than half of these, and the others have no known cause. That table supplies the V and J calls and clone size; D and trimming were determined from the DNA. Present in this sample are 180,000 or so clones, about 90% of which were seen just once. Clones ranked in the top ten supply 0.62% of the sample.

From V the trimming removes 6 bases and from J it removes 2 bases, while the gene matches leave 3 bases of the junction unaccounted for. The CDR3, from cysteine to phenylalanine, totals 14 residues. The sequence is cut down to CDR3 DNA, 42 bases in frame from base 1. The germline V gene sets CDR1 to MNHEY and CDR2 to SVGAGI. The paper's findings and limits, for the study overall: How much clinical and demographic metadata was included differed by source and by participant, and the metadata was provided uncurated.

In regard to this clone: Its antigen remains unidentified. Per-base qualities were not stored, and no clone one base away is much larger.

This receptor chain uses TRBV6-5 and TRBJ1-5; 8 bases in the junction line up with TRBD1. The clonotype was recovered from a man between 50 and 59 years old with acute or convalescent COVID-19. The sequenced sample consisted of peripheral blood. The bases read TGTGCCAGCAGCCGGGGACAGGGCAATCAGCCCCAGCATTTT. It is translated as CASSRGQGNQPQHF.